A single sample gave rise to the 23 T cell receptor beta chains below, sequenced in a study of blood T cells in healthy people across ages. PCR was performed a second time for about 6 to 12 cycles using a sample-barcoded 5' primer and a J-beta primer mix. MiXCR was run by TCRdb on the 5' RACE reads, yielding one entry per CDR3 protein. There are around 650,000 distinct CDR3 sequences in the sample; about 43% occur only once, and 25% to 35% lies in the top ten. Sequenced material: blood. The receptors derive from a man aged 80 or over in good health.

This chain uses TRBV4-1 with TRBJ2-1; 7 positions match TRBD2. CDR1 and CDR2 (germline): MGHRA, YSYEKL. This CDR3 is built from 15 residues. The V gene end was trimmed by 6 bases and the J gene end by 5 bases; junction bases not matched to a gene: 10. CDR3 nucleotide sequence: TGCGCCAGCAGAAATAGACTAGCAGGAAACAATGAGCAGTTCTTC. The encoded protein is CASRNRLAGNNEQFF.

This clonotype was observed a handful of times. The V gene is TRBV3-1, the J gene TRBJ2-7, with TRBD1 identical over 9 bases. This CDR3 contains 15 residues. The J segment lost 1 base and the V segment lost 2 bases, leaving 3 bases of the junction unmatched. Germline V gene sequence: CDR1 LGHDT, CDR2 YNNKEL (reference sequence). The CDR3 is CASSQRDRVSYEQYF. The DNA for the CDR3 is TGTGCCAGCAGCCAACGGGACAGGGTTTCCTACGAGCAGTACTTC.

The chain carries TRBV7-2 and TRBJ1-1; D is perhaps TRBD1 (6 bases). V lost 1 base and J 2 bases, leaving 14 bases between the germline ends. The germline CDR1 and CDR2 sequences are SGHTA and FQGNSA. CDR3 length: 16 residues. CDR3 DNA sequence: TGTGCCAGCAGCTTAGGTCCAGGGGATTCAAACACTGAAGCTTTCTTT. This gives the protein CASSLGPGDSNTEAFF.

This clonotype was observed many times. V and J are TRBV29-1 and TRBJ2-3; possibly TRBD1 for D (6 bases). The CDR3 loop spans 13 amino acids. The germline V and J ends were trimmed by 0 bases and 6 bases, with 10 bases remaining between them. CDR1 is SQVTM and CDR2 is ANQGSEA in the germline V gene. CDR3 in amino acids: CSVEDRGIDTQYF. Here the CDR3 DNA reads TGCAGCGTTGAAGACAGGGGTATTGATACGCAGTATTTT.

The table lists this clonotype with a few counts. This chain connects TRBV6-2 or TRBV6-3 to TRBJ2-3, with 9 bases aligning to TRBD1. The V and J ends lost 6 bases and 0 bases, in that order; junction bases with no gene match: 4. The germline gives CDR1 MNHEY, CDR2 SVGEGT. This CDR3 is 15 amino acids long. CDR3 sequence (DNA): TGTGCCAGCAGGCAACAGGGGGCTAGCACAGATACGCAGTATTTT. It codes for CASRQQGASTDTQYF.

The chain has TRBV7-9 and TRBJ2-5; D may be TRBD2 (6 bases). The CDR3 consists of 14 residues. Germline V lookup: CDR1 SEHNR, CDR2 FQNEAQ (reference sequence). V shed 5 bases and J shed 2 bases, with 12 bases lying between them. The CDR3, as DNA: TGTGCCAGCAGCCCCCCCGGGAGACAAGAGACCCAGTACTTC. As protein: CASSPPGRQETQYF.

This clonotype was detected a few times. The chain employs TRBV4-3 and TRBJ2-1; D is ambiguous. Per the germline V gene, CDR1 is LGHNA and CDR2 is YSLEER. V lost 4 bases and J lost 5, with 15 bases in between. This CDR3 is built from 15 residues. The CDR3 protein is CASSPPGQPNNEQFF. DNA of the CDR3: TGCGCCAGCAGCCCCCCCGGGCAGCCGAACAATGAGCAGTTCTTC.

The V gene is TRBV7-2, the J gene TRBJ2-5; D is tentatively TRBD1 or TRBD2 (5 bases each). V was clipped by 4 bases and J by 2 bases, with 17 bases between them. The CDR3 extends over 16 amino acids. The germline V gene encodes CDR1 SGHTA and CDR2 FQGNSA. The CDR3 DNA sequence: TGTGCCAGCAGCTGGTTCCGCGTGGGACCTCAAGAGACCCAGTACTTC. This codes for CASSWFRVGPQETQYF.

This clonotype was observed a single time. A read error may be the cause here, since a much bigger clone is one base away. V gene TRBV29-1 combines with J gene TRBJ2-6, with 7 positions matching TRBD1. Germline lookup yields CDR1 SQVTM and CDR2 ANQGSEA. The CDR3 extends over 16 amino acids. The CDR3 protein is CSVGGDSLSGAKVLTF. The CDR3 DNA reads as TGCAGCGTTGGTGGGGACAGTCTTTCTGGGGCCAAGGTCCTGACTTTC.

The CDR3 loop reads CASSSGRARELFF. The CDR3 DNA follows: TGCGCCAGCAGCTCGGGACGGGCCCGGGAGCTGTTTTTT. V gene TRBV5-1 combines with J gene TRBJ2-2; D is perhaps TRBD1 or TRBD2 (5 bases each). V lost 3 bases and J lost 9, with 12 bases in between. The CDR3 loop spans 13 amino acids. Germline values: CDR1 SGHRS, CDR2 YFSETQ.

V is TRBV7-9 and J is TRBJ2-1, with unresolved D. CDR1 and CDR2 from the germline V gene are SEHNR and FQNEAQ (reference sequence). The ends were cut back, 1 base at V and 15 bases at J, with 7 bases in the middle. The CDR3 is made up of 10 amino acids. The CDR3 loop reads CASSLDSGFF. DNA for the CDR3: TGTGCCAGCAGCTTAGATTCCGGGTTCTTC.

The chain carries TRBV20-1 and TRBJ2-7; a weak D match, TRBD2 (5 bases). The V gene lost 6 bases and the J gene lost 1 base, with 22 bases spanning the gap. Looked up from germline, CDR1 is DFQATT and CDR2 is SNEGSKA (reference sequence). This CDR3 is built from 16 residues. This CDR3 is CSAHSADSPPSYEQYF. DNA of the CDR3: TGCAGTGCCCATAGCGCGGACTCCCCCCCGTCCTACGAGCAGTACTTC.

This clonotype has only a few counts. This sequence joins TRBV7-2 and TRBJ2-4; 8 nucleotides match TRBD2. V lost 5 bases, J lost 1 base, and 7 bases stayed unmatched. The length of the CDR3 is 16 residues. Germline loops: CDR1 SGHTA, CDR2 FQGNSA. CDR3 in amino acids: CASSPGGGQAKNIQYF. CDR3 DNA: TGTGCCAGCAGCCCGGGGGGGGGCCAGGCCAAAAACATTCAGTACTTC.

At least ten counts were recorded for this clonotype. The chain has TRBV7-2 and TRBJ2-3; 11 bases are a match to TRBD2. The CDR3 loop spans 16 amino acids. The germline CDR1 and CDR2 sequences are SGHTA and FQGNSA. Losses at the gene ends were 4 bases for V and 8 bases for J; bases not matched to a gene: 11. CDR3 in DNA: TGTGCCAGCAGCTCTCTAGCGGGGGGCCCCCGGGGTACGCAGTATTTT. Translated: CASSSLAGGPRGTQYF.

As for this clonotype: The germline gene is not matched at one end of the junction; a read error may be the cause. The chain is built from TRBV3-1 and TRBJ2-7, with D uncertain. The germline CDR1 and CDR2 sequences are LGHDT and YNNKEL (reference sequence). The CDR3 covers 16 residues. CDR3 loop: CASSQDWQEKTYEQYF. CDR3 in DNA: TGCGCCAGCAGCCAAGATTGGCAGGAAAAGACCTACGAGCAGTACTTC.

With respect to this clonotype: The junction departs from germline at one end; a sequencing error may be responsible. This sequence joins TRBV13 and TRBJ2-3; 8 bases match TRBD2. Germline CDR1 and CDR2: PRHDT and FYEKMQ (reference sequence). The CDR3 sequence is 15 residues long. This chain's CDR3 is CASRVAGGATETQYF. The CDR3, as DNA: TGTGCCAGCAGAGTGGCGGGGGGTGCCACAGAGACGCAGTATTTT.

The rearrangement uses TRBV9 and TRBJ2-5; D call uncertain. Germline V gives CDR1 SGDLS, CDR2 YYNGEE. The CDR3 has 11 amino acids. V gave up 4 bases and J gave up 11 bases, with 12 bases separating them. The CDR3 region is CASSSVNEQYF. In nucleotides, the CDR3 is TGTGCCAGCAGCAGTGTCAATGAGCAGTACTTC.

The J gene is TRBJ1-6, the V gene TRBV7-2; D uncertain. This CDR3 spans 16 amino acids. V dropped 1 base and J dropped 4 bases, with 11 bases sitting between them. Germline V CDR1 and CDR2: SGHTA, FQGNSA. As DNA, the CDR3 is TGTGCCAGCAGCTTAGGGGGTGGGAGGTATAATTCACCCCTCCACTTT. Translated: CASSLGGGRYNSPLHF.

This clonotype has ten or more counts. A much larger clone lies a single base off, so this may be a read error. This sequence joins TRBV20-1 and TRBJ2-5, with D possibly being TRBD1 (5 bases). Deletions cut 5 bases from V and 11 bases from J, with 12 bases between. The length of the CDR3 is 10 residues. The germline gives CDR1 DFQATT, CDR2 SNEGSKA (reference sequence). The CDR3 reads CSAADNEQYF. Written as DNA, the CDR3 is TGCAGTGCTGCGGACAATGAGCAGTACTTC.

This clonotype occurred a few times. This chain connects TRBV6-2 or TRBV6-3 to TRBJ2-7; D is perhaps TRBD1 or TRBD2 (6 bases each). The germline V and J ends were trimmed by 6 bases and 5 bases, with 17 bases remaining between them. Germline V CDR1 and CDR2: MNHEY, SVGEGT. There are 14 residues in the CDR3. CDR3 loop: CASRTVQGLDEQYF. The DNA for the CDR3 is TGTGCCAGCAGAACCGTACAGGGACTGGACGAGCAGTACTTC.

The V and J genes are TRBV20-1 and TRBJ2-3; TRBD2 aligns across 12 bases. CDR3 size: 16 residues. CDR1 is DFQATT and CDR2 is SNEGSKA in the germline V gene (reference sequence). The trim removed 2 bases at V and 5 bases at J, leaving 8 bases unmatched. The CDR3 DNA sequence: TGCAGTGCTAGATCGGCTAGCGGGAGGGCCATAGATACGCAGTATTTT. Residues: CSARSASGRAIDTQYF.

The chain has TRBV4-3 and TRBJ2-7; no clear D gene. Per germline, CDR1 LGHNA and CDR2 YSLEER. V was shortened by 1 base and J by 0 bases, with 7 bases between the two germline ends. The CDR3 contains 14 residues. In nucleotides, the CDR3 is TGCGCCAGCAGCCAAGGTGCTTTCTCCTACGAGCAGTACTTC. It yields the protein CASSQGAFSYEQYF.

The chain joins TRBV11-2 to TRBJ2-7; 10 bases are a match to TRBD2. This CDR3 is built from 22 residues. Germline CDR1 is SGHAT and CDR2 is FQNNGV. V was clipped by 5 bases and J by 1 base; unmatched bases: 26. CDR3 sequence (DNA): TGTGCCAGCAGCCTAAGCTTTATTTCTAGCGGGAGAGTTGGGGGACGATCCTACGAGCAGTACTTC. Translated: CASSLSFISSGRVGGRSYEQYF. Full variable domain (remainder filled in from reference TRBV11-2 and TRBJ2-7): EAGVAQSPRYKIIEKRQSVAFWCNPISGHATLYWYQQILGQGPKLLIQFQNNGVVDDSQLPKDRFSAERLKGVDSTLKIQPAKLEDSAVYLCASSLSFISSGRVGGRSYEQYFGPGTRLTVT.